This T cell receptor beta chain was profiled in a study of beta chain features in type 1 diabetes. Study overall: Age, gender and cell yields were alike across patients and healthy donors.

Germline values: CDR1 SGHNT, CDR2 YYREEE (reference sequence). The CDR3 totals 15 residues. Trimming cost V 0 bases and J 3 bases; bases outside gene matches: 4. Via CD45RO/CCR7/CD25/CD127/CD95/CD27, cells of the CD4+ naive, central memory, regulatory and stem cell-like memory subsets were sorted. The study reverse transcribed the entire isolated RNA, so it sequenced expressed TCRB transcripts. Sequencing used immunoSEQ multiplex PCR; TCRdb keeps in-frame clones, though not all of them. The repertoire holds some 150,000 clones, with about 9.4% as singletons. What was sequenced was naive CD4+ T cells from blood. This receptor was identified in a man in his late teens or twenties in good health. The V and J genes are TRBV5-4 and TRBJ2-3; TRBD2 matches at 7 bases. CDR3 nucleotide sequence: TGTGCCAGCAGCTTGGAAGGCGGGGGAACAGATACGCAGTATTTT. This encodes CASSLEGGGTDTQYF.